Below, 25 T cell receptor beta chains from the same sample are listed, as sequenced in a study of blood T cell repertoires in COVID-19. TCRdb's copy holds only in-frame clones and misses some; the assay was immunoSEQ multiplex PCR. The sample consists of fewer than 200,000 clones, approximately 90% of them appearing once. The sequencing input was peripheral blood. Receptors originate from a man aged 45 to 65 who had recovered from COVID-19.

V and J are TRBV28 and TRBJ1-2; no definite D call. Per the germline V gene, CDR1 is MDHEN and CDR2 is SYDVKM. The CDR3 length is 13 residues. Trimming left V 6 bases short and J 4 bases short, with 12 bases between. CDR3 amino acids: CASSAVQRYGYTF. As DNA, the CDR3 is TGTGCCAGCAGCGCGGTTCAGCGCTATGGCTACACCTTC.

The chain is built from TRBV29-1 and TRBJ2-3, with D maybe TRBD1 (6 bases). From germline, CDR1 is SQVTM and CDR2 ANQGSEA. This CDR3 has 15 residues. Deletions cut 5 bases from V and 0 bases from J, with 15 bases between. The CDR3 DNA is TGCAGCGTTATTTCTCGCGGACAGAGCACAGATACGCAGTATTTT. Translated: CSVISRGQSTDTQYF.

This clone was recorded once. The V and J genes are TRBV6-5 and TRBJ2-7; no clear D. The CDR3 extends over 15 amino acids. The V end was cut by 4 bases, the J end by 4 bases, with 17 bases between. The germline CDR1 and CDR2 sequences are MNHEY and SVGAGI. The CDR3 region has the DNA TGTGCCAGCAGTTCCGGTTCTCCTTCCCTGTACGAGCAGTACTTC. Encoded protein: CASSSGSPSLYEQYF.

With respect to this clone: The identical CDR3 is also encoded by other nucleotide sequences in the sample. V usage is TRBV6-5 and J usage is TRBJ2-7; 8 bases fit TRBD1. The CDR3 length is 13 residues. Germline V lookup: CDR1 MNHEY, CDR2 SVGAGI. V shed 6 bases, J shed 3 bases, and the junction held 4 bases outside the gene matches. CDR3 loop: CASSQGASYEQYF. In nucleotides, the CDR3 is TGTGCCAGCAGCCAGGGGGCAAGCTACGAGCAGTACTTC.

V gene TRBV29-1 combines with J gene TRBJ1-2; D may be TRBD1 (6 bases). The germline CDR1 and CDR2 sequences are SQVTM and ANQGSEA. V lost 0 bases to trimming and J lost 4 bases, with 27 bases between them. The CDR3 spans 19 residues. In nucleotides, the CDR3 is TGCAGCGTTGAAGATCGTATTTTTCGCCGGGGGGCGATGACCTATGGCTACACCTTC. Its translation: CSVEDRIFRRGAMTYGYTF.

The gene calls are TRBV18 and TRBJ2-4, with a possible D match to TRBD2 (6 bases). The germline gives CDR1 KGHSH, CDR2 LQKENI. The CDR3 has 16 amino acids. Trimming shortened V by 1 base and J by 0 bases, and 10 bases separated the two germline ends. This chain's CDR3 is CASSPLADLAKNIQYF. CDR3 bases: TGTGCCAGCTCACCACTAGCGGACTTAGCCAAAAACATTCAGTACTTC. Full variable domain (outside the CDR3, taken from reference TRBV18 and TRBJ2-4): NAGVMQNPRHLVRRRGQEARLRCSPMKGHSHVYWYRQLPEEGLKFMVYLQKENIIDESGMPKERFSAEFPKEGPSILRIQQVVRGDSAAYFCASSPLADLAKNIQYFGAGTRLSVL.

This clone was counted a single time. The J gene is TRBJ2-7, the V gene TRBV6-6; D is possibly TRBD1 (6 bases). The V gene lost 7 bases and the J gene lost 3 bases, with 10 bases spanning the gap. The CDR3 is made up of 12 amino acids. The germline CDR1 and CDR2 sequences are MNHNY and SVGAGI (reference sequence). The CDR3 loop is CASKQGVYEQYF. CDR3 in DNA: TGTGCCAGCAAACAGGGAGTCTACGAGCAGTACTTC.

This rearrangement joins TRBV18 to TRBJ2-2, with D perhaps TRBD2 (7 bases). Trimming removed 1 base at V and 1 base at J, with 13 bases between. The length of the CDR3 is 17 residues. The germline gives CDR1 KGHSH, CDR2 LQKENI. CDR3 sequence reads: CASSPREGDLNTGELFF. The CDR3 region has the DNA TGTGCCAGCTCACCACGGGAGGGGGACCTGAACACCGGGGAGCTGTTTTTT.

The chain employs TRBV6-5 and TRBJ2-1, with 10 bases that match TRBD2. Unmatched junction bases numbered 12, after V lost 6 bases and J lost 10 bases. Germline CDR1 and CDR2: MNHEY and SVGAGI. This CDR3 contains 15 residues. CDR3 DNA: TGTGCCAGCAGCAAAGGGTCTAGCGGGAGTAGCGAGCAGTTCTTC. Translation gives CASSKGSSGSSEQFF.

V and J are TRBV10-3 and TRBJ1-5; 9 bases line up with TRBD1. This CDR3 has 14 residues. Germline CDR1 ENHRY, CDR2 SYGVKD. V shed 6 bases, J shed 8 bases, and the junction held 8 bases outside the gene matches. CDR3 in amino acids: CAISPEQGAKPQHF. In nucleotides, the CDR3 is TGTGCCATCAGCCCCGAACAGGGGGCTAAGCCCCAGCATTTT.

The chain combines TRBV7-2 with TRBJ2-3, with 8 bases matching TRBD1. CDR3 size: 16 residues. Germline V gives CDR1 SGHTA, CDR2 FQGNSA. The V and J ends lost 1 base and 5 bases, in that order; junction bases with no gene match: 8. The CDR3 sequence is CASSLGRQGARDTQYF. CDR3 DNA: TGTGCCAGCAGCTTAGGACGGCAGGGGGCAAGAGATACGCAGTATTTT.

The chain is built from TRBV5-4 and TRBJ2-1; 11 bases are a match to TRBD2. V shed 4 bases, J shed 8 bases, and the junction held 11 bases outside the gene matches. CDR1 is SGHNT and CDR2 is YYREEE in the germline V gene (reference sequence). CDR3 size: 16 residues. As DNA, the CDR3 is TGTGCCAGCAGCCCCAGGCTAGCGGGGGGTGTAGATGAGCAGTTCTTC. This encodes CASSPRLAGGVDEQFF.

This clone is a singleton in its sample. The rearrangement links TRBV29-1 to TRBJ2-1, with a possible D match to TRBD1 (6 bases). The CDR3 totals 13 residues. Per germline, CDR1 SQVTM and CDR2 ANQGSEA. The V gene lost 4 bases and the J gene lost 9 bases, with 16 bases spanning the gap. The CDR3 reads CSVVRGEGFEQFF. CDR3 in DNA: TGCAGCGTTGTCAGGGGTGAGGGATTTGAGCAGTTCTTC.

CDR3 nucleotides: TGTGCCAGCAGCGTTGGGCAGGGTGTGGAAAAACTGTTTTTT. Translation gives CASSVGQGVEKLFF. The V call is TRBV9, the J call TRBJ1-4; a weak D match, TRBD1 (5 bases). Germline CDR1 SGDLS, CDR2 YYNGEE. The CDR3 is made up of 14 amino acids. The V end was cut by 2 bases, the J end by 8 bases, with 13 bases between.

This chain uses TRBV6-5 with TRBJ1-2, with D tentatively TRBD1 (5 bases). The V end lost 7 bases, the J end lost 2 bases, and 14 bases lay between the germline ends. The CDR3 spans 14 residues. The germline CDR1 and CDR2 sequences are MNHEY and SVGAGI. CDR3 nucleotides: TGTGCCAGCACCACGGGACTTATCAACTATGGCTACACCTTC. Translation: CASTTGLINYGYTF.

This clone was counted once. The chain recombines TRBV5-1 with TRBJ2-6, with TRBD1 matching 8 bases. Germline V CDR1 and CDR2: SGHRS, YFSETQ. There are 17 residues in the CDR3. V gave up 4 bases and J gave up 3 bases; unmatched junction bases: 9. For the CDR3, the DNA is TGCGCCAGCAGCGCAGGACAGGGTGGTCGTGGGGCCAACGTCCTGACTTTC. Amino acids: CASSAGQGGRGANVLTF.

The J gene is TRBJ2-7, the V gene TRBV9; 13 nucleotides agree with TRBD2. V shed 4 bases and J 1 base; nucleotides not matched to a gene: 8. This CDR3 is 17 amino acids long. In germline, CDR1 is SGDLS, CDR2 YYNGEE. CDR3 loop: CASSRTSGSPLSYEQYF. The CDR3 coding sequence is TGTGCCAGCAGCCGGACTAGCGGGAGTCCCCTATCCTACGAGCAGTACTTC.

The V and J genes are TRBV7-3 and TRBJ2-2, with 8 bases that match TRBD1. V shed 7 bases and J 4 bases; nucleotides not matched to a gene: 5. Germline values: CDR1 SGHTA, CDR2 FQGTGA. The CDR3 has 14 amino acids. The CDR3 region has the DNA TGTGCCAGCACCTCAGGGGGCGGCACCGGGGAGCTGTTTTTT. This translates into CASTSGGGTGELFF.

The table lists this clone with a count of one. V gene TRBV7-2 combines with J gene TRBJ2-7; 9 nucleotides line up with TRBD2. CDR3 length equals 18 residues. Germline assignment: CDR1 SGHTA and CDR2 FQGNSA. After removal of 5 bases from V and 2 bases from J, the junction contained 16 bases not matched to a gene. CDR3 sequence: CASSHRGSGGQAPYEQYF. Written as DNA, the CDR3 is TGTGCCAGCAGCCATAGGGGTAGCGGGGGCCAAGCTCCCTACGAGCAGTACTTC. Variable domain in full (rest from reference TRBV7-2 and TRBJ2-7): GAGVSQSPSNKVTEKGKDVELRCDPISGHTALYWYRQSLGQGLEFLIYFQGNSAPDKSGLPSDRFSAERTGGSVSTLTIQRTQQEDSAVYLCASSHRGSGGQAPYEQYFGPGTRLTVT.

This chain uses TRBV28 with TRBJ2-3, with 7 bases identical to TRBD1. The CDR3 consists of 17 residues. Germline CDR1 reads MDHEN; CDR2 reads SYDVKM. The J segment lost 4 bases and the V segment lost 5 bases, leaving 15 bases of the junction unmatched. Here the CDR3 reads CASSPMLFEGAADTQYF. The CDR3 DNA sequence: TGTGCCAGCAGTCCGATGTTGTTTGAGGGGGCCGCAGATACGCAGTATTTT.

The gene calls are TRBV18 and TRBJ2-7; D not certain. The CDR3 extends over 17 amino acids. Germline CDR1 reads KGHSH; CDR2 reads LQKENI. Trimming took 2 bases from V and 1 from J, leaving 18 bases between them. The CDR3 sequence: CASSPKSHSAGSYEQYF. The CDR3 nucleotides read TGTGCCAGCTCACCAAAAAGTCACAGTGCCGGTTCCTACGAGCAGTACTTC.

The chain couples TRBV3-1 (or the pseudogene TRBV3-2) to TRBJ2-5; no reliable D call. Germline V gene lookup returns CDR1 LGHDT and CDR2 YNNKEL (reference sequence). V was trimmed by 4 bases and J by 4 bases, leaving 25 bases between them. The CDR3 covers 18 residues. The CDR3 coding sequence is TGTGCCAGCAGCCCTCCACCCCGCAGTCCCGCCGCAGGAGAGACCCAGTACTTC. Its protein is CASSPPPRSPAAGETQYF.

The rearrangement links TRBV11-1 to TRBJ2-1; possibly TRBD2 for D (6 bases). The V and J ends lost 8 bases and 3 bases respectively, with 11 bases between them. Germline lookup yields CDR1 SGHAT and CDR2 FQDESV (reference sequence). This CDR3 region has 13 residues. The CDR3 reads CASRDWIYNEQFF. CDR3 sequence (DNA): TGTGCCAGCCGGGACTGGATCTACAATGAGCAGTTCTTC.

The CDR3 sequence: CATSGTGGGGGELFF. CDR3 nucleotide sequence: TGCGCCACCTCCGGGACAGGGGGTGGAGGCGGGGAGCTGTTTTTT. This chain uses TRBV10-1 with TRBJ2-2; 11 nucleotides match TRBD1. V gave up 10 bases and J gave up 7 bases; unmatched junction bases: 11. This CDR3 has 15 residues. Germline CDR1 and CDR2: WNHNN and SYGVQD (reference sequence).

CDR3: CASSPLVAGELFF. Written as DNA, the CDR3 is TGTGCCAGCAGCCCTCTAGTAGCCGGGGAGCTGTTTTTT. The chain employs TRBV7-7 and TRBJ2-2, with D hard to call. CDR3 length equals 13 residues. Germline V gene data show CDR1 as SSHAT and CDR2 as FNYEAQ (reference sequence). The germline V and J ends were trimmed by 5 bases and 6 bases, with 10 bases remaining between them.